This T cell receptor beta chain was retrieved from a study of T cell repertoires in cytomegalovirus infection. On the study more broadly: Alongside well-studied HLA-B-restricted CMV epitopes, recently identified HLA-C-restricted CMV epitopes were also used.

Study conclusions and caveats: Summed public TCR beta family frequency identified CMV carriers bearing the relevant HLA.

TCRdb used MiXCR to reprocess the reads, holding one entry per CDR3 protein. The sample records some 350,000 distinct CDR3 sequences, approximately 35% being singletons. For this clonotype: The target antigen is unknown.

Germline CDR1 SGHAT, CDR2 FQNNGV. CDR3 size: 13 residues. V was pared by 5 bases and J by 7 bases, with 11 bases between. V usage is TRBV11-2 and J usage is TRBJ1-4; D call uncertain. The TCR originated in a human donor in good health (CMV status not recorded). Some clones in this sample may be carry-over from other donors' samples. Source: cultured PBMCs, taken from culture after CMV antigen stimulation. The CDR3 spells CASSATGIEKLFF. CDR3 DNA: TGTGCCAGCAGCGCAACCGGGATTGAAAAACTGTTTTTT.